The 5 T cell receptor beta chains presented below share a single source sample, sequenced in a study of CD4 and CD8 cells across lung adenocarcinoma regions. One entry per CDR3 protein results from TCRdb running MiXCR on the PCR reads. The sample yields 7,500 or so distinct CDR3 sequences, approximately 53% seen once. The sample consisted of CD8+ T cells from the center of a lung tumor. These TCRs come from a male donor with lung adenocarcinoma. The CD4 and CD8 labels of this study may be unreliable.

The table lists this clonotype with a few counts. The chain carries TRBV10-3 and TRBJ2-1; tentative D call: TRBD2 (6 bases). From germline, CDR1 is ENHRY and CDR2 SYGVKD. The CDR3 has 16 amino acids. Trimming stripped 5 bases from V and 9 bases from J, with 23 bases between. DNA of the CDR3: TGTGCCATCAGTTTCGGGGACCCTATTTTGGGGGGTGAGCAGTTCTTC. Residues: CAISFGDPILGGEQFF.

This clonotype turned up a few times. The CDR3 sequence: CASSLRLAGVRGETQYF. The CDR3 coding sequence is TGTGCCAGCAGTTTGCGACTAGCGGGAGTTAGGGGAGAGACCCAGTACTTC. The chain uses TRBV27 and TRBJ2-1; 12 bases are a match to TRBD2. With the DNA end fitting TRBJ2-5 better, the J assignment may be wrong. The CDR3 length is 17 residues. The V gene's germline CDR1 is MNHEY and CDR2 SMNVEV (reference sequence).

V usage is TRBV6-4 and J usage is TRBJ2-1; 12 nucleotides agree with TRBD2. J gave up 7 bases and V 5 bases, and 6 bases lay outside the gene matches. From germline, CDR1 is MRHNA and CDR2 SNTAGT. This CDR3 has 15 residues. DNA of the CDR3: TGTGCCAGCAGTTTGGAGACTAGCGGGAGTAATGAGCAGTTCTTC. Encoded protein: CASSLETSGSNEQFF.

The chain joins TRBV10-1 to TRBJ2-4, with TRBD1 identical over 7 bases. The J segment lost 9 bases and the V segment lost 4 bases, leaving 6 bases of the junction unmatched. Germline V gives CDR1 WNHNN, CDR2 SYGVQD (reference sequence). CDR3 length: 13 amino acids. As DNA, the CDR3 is TGCGCCAGCAGTGGATCTTCAGGGGGCATTCAGTACTTC. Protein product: CASSGSSGGIQYF.

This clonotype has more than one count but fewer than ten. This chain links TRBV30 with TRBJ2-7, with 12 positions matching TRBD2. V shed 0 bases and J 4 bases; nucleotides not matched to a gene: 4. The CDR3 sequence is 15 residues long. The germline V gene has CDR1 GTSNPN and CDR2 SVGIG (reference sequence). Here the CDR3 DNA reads TGTGCCTGGAGTGTCGGACTAGCGGGACCTTACGAGCAGTACTTC. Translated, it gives CAWSVGLAGPYEQYF.